This passage covers 21 T cell receptor beta chains from one sample sequenced in a study of CD8 T cells in Susac syndrome. With random hexamers, reverse transcription was performed on about 0.45 to 1 ug of RNA. Via MiXCR, TCRdb re-called the immunoSEQ multiplex PCR reads, giving one row per CDR3 protein. The data contain more than 150,000 distinct CDR3 sequences, approximately 94% of them seen just once; the ten biggest clones take up 0.2% to 0.25%. Sequencing input: CD8+ T cells from PBMCs. The receptors stem from a human donor with multiple sclerosis.

The chain uses TRBV13 and TRBJ2-7, with TRBD2 matching 8 bases. Trimming removed 5 bases from V and 3 bases from J; junction bases left unmatched: 6. The CDR3 spans 14 residues. Germline CDR1 is PRHDT and CDR2 is FYEKMQ (reference sequence). CDR3: CASSMTSENYEQYF. CDR3 sequence (DNA): TGTGCCAGCAGCATGACTAGCGAGAACTACGAGCAGTACTTC.

DNA of the CDR3: TGTGCCAGCAGTTACTTCGGGGGGCGACAGGGGGCGGACACTGAAGCTTTCTTT. Amino acids: CASSYFGGRQGADTEAFF. The chain carries TRBV6-5 and TRBJ1-1; 10 bases agree with TRBD1. The V segment lost 1 base and the J segment 3 bases; nucleotides outside the gene matches: 11. This CDR3 is 18 amino acids long. Germline V lookup: CDR1 MNHEY, CDR2 SVGAGI.

This sequence joins TRBV20-1 and TRBJ2-3; 16 bases line up with TRBD2. The CDR3 has 18 amino acids. J was trimmed by 1 base and V by 5 bases; bases with no gene match: 9. CDR1 DFQATT and CDR2 SNEGSKA come from the germline V gene (reference sequence). This chain's CDR3 is CSADGTSGGAGGTDTQYF. DNA of the CDR3: TGCAGTGCTGACGGGACTAGCGGGGGGGCCGGAGGCACAGATACGCAGTATTTT.

The chain combines TRBV9 with TRBJ1-2; D uncertain. In germline, CDR1 is SGDLS, CDR2 YYNGEE. This CDR3 region has 12 residues. The V end was cut by 3 bases, the J end by 0 bases, with 3 bases between. This CDR3 reads CASSAANYGYTF. CDR3 sequence (DNA): TGTGCCAGCAGCGCAGCTAACTATGGCTACACCTTC.

The J gene is TRBJ2-4, the V gene TRBV28, with D possibly TRBD2 on 5 matching bases. CDR1 MDHEN and CDR2 SYDVKM come from the germline V gene. V was cut by 2 bases and J by 0 bases, with 11 bases left in between. This CDR3 is 16 amino acids long. This chain's CDR3 is CASSLRGGLAKNIQYF. The CDR3 bases are TGTGCCAGCAGTTTACGTGGAGGACTAGCCAAAAACATTCAGTACTTC.

J is TRBJ2-2 and V is TRBV7-8; a weak D match, TRBD1 (6 bases). V lost 5 bases to trimming and J lost 5 bases, with 15 bases between them. The germline gives CDR1 SGHVS, CDR2 FQNEAQ. This CDR3 spans 15 amino acids. CDR3 in DNA: TGTGCCAGCAGCCCTTCAGGGGATTGGACCGGGGAGCTGTTTTTT. Translated, it gives CASSPSGDWTGELFF.

The V call is TRBV29-1, the J call TRBJ1-2; 9 bases line up with TRBD1. V dropped 6 bases and J dropped 2; count of bases not matched to a gene: 10. The CDR3 totals 15 residues. Germline CDR1 and CDR2: SQVTM and ANQGSEA. CDR3 nucleotide sequence: TGCAGCGTAGTAGGACAGGGGCATGTCAACTATGGCTACACCTTC. Its protein product is CSVVGQGHVNYGYTF.

V and J are TRBV20-1 and TRBJ2-2; D is undetermined. Trimming shortened V by 0 bases and J by 3 bases, and 17 bases separated the two germline ends. This CDR3 spans 17 amino acids. Germline assignment: CDR1 DFQATT and CDR2 SNEGSKA (reference sequence). The CDR3 DNA follows: TGCAGTGCTAGAGATTGGGCGGAAAGTTGGGACACCGGGGAGCTGTTTTTT. This gives the protein CSARDWAESWDTGELFF.

CDR3 coding DNA: TGTGCCTGCTCAGGATCCTACAATGAGCAGTTCTTC. It translates to CACSGSYNEQFF. This chain uses TRBV30 with TRBJ2-1, with no clear D. From germline, CDR1 is GTSNPN and CDR2 SVGIG (reference sequence). Trimming removed 6 bases at V and 1 base at J, with 7 bases between. The CDR3 runs 12 residues.

V usage is TRBV7-9 and J usage is TRBJ1-6; TRBD1 matches at 7 bases. Trimming removed 8 bases from V and 13 bases from J; junction bases left unmatched: 17. There are 15 residues in the CDR3. Germline V gene sequence: CDR1 SEHNR, CDR2 FQNEAQ (reference sequence). CDR3 protein: CASSGPGQPSAPLHF. CDR3 DNA: TGTGCCAGCTCCGGGCCGGGACAGCCATCGGCTCCCCTCCACTTT.

The rearrangement joins TRBV5-6 to TRBJ2-1, with TRBD2 as a possible D gene (5 bases). Trimming left V 4 bases short and J 10 bases short, with 12 bases between. Germline V gene lookup returns CDR1 SGHDT and CDR2 YYEEEE. CDR3 length equals 12 residues. CDR3 in amino acids: CASSGRPGEQFF. The CDR3 nucleotides read TGTGCCAGCAGCGGACGCCCGGGGGAGCAGTTCTTC.

This clonotype was seen only once. V is TRBV13 and J is TRBJ2-7; 9 bases are shared with TRBD1. This CDR3 comprises 14 residues. V lost 0 bases and J lost 6; bases outside the gene matches: 3. Per germline, CDR1 PRHDT and CDR2 FYEKMQ (reference sequence). The CDR3 loop reads CASSLGQGAGEQYF. The CDR3 DNA reads as TGTGCCAGCAGCTTAGGACAGGGGGCGGGCGAGCAGTACTTC.

The J gene is TRBJ1-2, the V gene TRBV27; TRBD1 agrees at 7 bases. Germline loops: CDR1 MNHEY, CDR2 SMNVEV (reference sequence). V lost 6 bases and J lost 3; bases outside the gene matches: 10. The CDR3 has 15 amino acids. CDR3 coding DNA: TGTGCCAGCAGGCCCGGGACAGCCTACCACTATGGCTACACCTTC. This translates into CASRPGTAYHYGYTF.

This clonotype was counted once. As DNA, the CDR3 is TGTGCCAGCAGCGTAGGGACCAAACAAGAGACCCAGTACTTC. Amino acid sequence: CASSVGTKQETQYF. The chain joins TRBV9 to TRBJ2-5; D not resolved. The V gene's germline CDR1 is SGDLS and CDR2 YYNGEE. V was clipped by 0 bases and J by 2 bases, with 8 bases between them. The CDR3 sequence is 14 residues long.

The chain links TRBV3-1 to TRBJ2-5; 10 nucleotides match TRBD2. The length of the CDR3 is 16 residues. Germline CDR1 reads LGHDT; CDR2 reads YNNKEL (reference sequence). With V trimmed by 0 bases and J by 5 bases, 6 bases remained unmatched. This CDR3 is CASSQEALAGTETQYF. The CDR3 region has the DNA TGTGCCAGCAGCCAAGAGGCACTAGCGGGGACTGAGACCCAGTACTTC.

The chain couples TRBV13 to TRBJ2-5; the D gene is possibly TRBD1 (5 bases). Looked up from germline, CDR1 is PRHDT and CDR2 is FYEKMQ (reference sequence). This CDR3 is built from 15 residues. The V end was cut by 5 bases, the J end by 4 bases, with 17 bases between. The CDR3 here is CASSPKSRGRETQYF. CDR3 in DNA: TGTGCCAGCAGCCCGAAGAGTAGGGGCCGAGAGACCCAGTACTTC.

The chain combines TRBV7-9 with TRBJ2-7; D is ambiguous. CDR1 SEHNR and CDR2 FQNEAQ come from the germline V gene (reference sequence). CDR3 length: 13 amino acids. Trimming shortened V by 5 bases and J by 4 bases, and 12 bases separated the two germline ends. The CDR3 protein is CASSRDPFYEQYF. DNA for the CDR3: TGTGCCAGCAGCCGCGATCCCTTTTACGAGCAGTACTTC.

The rearrangement uses TRBV4-1 and TRBJ1-2, with D unresolved. This CDR3 region has 14 residues. The V and J ends lost 0 bases and 8 bases respectively, with 13 bases between them. Germline loops: CDR1 MGHRA, CDR2 YSYEKL. DNA of the CDR3: TGCGCCAGCAGCCAAGAACGAGGTTTGGACGGCTACACCTTC. Translation: CASSQERGLDGYTF.

The J gene is TRBJ1-4, the V gene TRBV23-1; tentatively, D is TRBD1 (5 bases). TRBV23-1 is recorded as an ORF, its role being uncertain. The CDR3 is 17 amino acids. Trimming removed 0 bases at V and 7 bases at J, with 18 bases between. CDR3 sequence (DNA): TGCGCCAGCAGTCAATCGTGGCGGAGGGACCTCAGTGAAAAACTGTTTTTT. Its protein product is CASSQSWRRDLSEKLFF.

The rearrangement uses TRBV13 and TRBJ2-7; 9 nucleotides align to TRBD1. The CDR3 length is 15 residues. The V gene's germline CDR1 is PRHDT and CDR2 FYEKMQ (reference sequence). The V and J ends lost 5 bases and 2 bases, in that order; junction bases with no gene match: 7. For the CDR3, the DNA is TGTGCCAGCAGCCCCGACAGGGGGATAACCTACGAGCAGTACTTC. Amino acid sequence: CASSPDRGITYEQYF.

The J gene is TRBJ2-2, the V gene TRBV23-1, with D possibly matching TRBD1 (5 bases). TRBV23-1 belongs to the ORF category, with a function that is uncertain. V dropped 2 bases and J dropped 0 bases, with 13 bases sitting between them. The CDR3 sequence is 17 residues long. CDR3 coding DNA: TGCGCCAGCAGTCAAAGACAGCTACCTCCGAACACCGGGGAGCTGTTTTTT. Protein sequence: CASSQRQLPPNTGELFF.